The 20 T cell receptor beta chains listed next were all sequenced from one sample in a study of blood T cell repertoires in COVID-19. Assay: immunoSEQ multiplex PCR; the TCRdb copy retains only in-frame clones and omits some. The repertoire holds fewer than 250,000 clones, 83% seen once, with approximately 3.8% in the top ten. Sample: PBMCs or T cells enriched from blood (not recorded which). The receptors come from a woman aged 40 to 50 who had been exposed to COVID-19.

In regard to this clone: The sample carries other DNA sequences with the same CDR3. The gene calls are TRBV18 and TRBJ1-4; possible D gene TRBD1, 5 bases. This CDR3 is built from 13 residues. V shed 6 bases and J shed 6 bases, with 11 bases lying between them. Germline V lookup: CDR1 KGHSH, CDR2 LQKENI. The CDR3 DNA reads as TGTGCCAGCTCGCCCGGACAAGATGAAAAACTGTTTTTT. Translation gives CASSPGQDEKLFF.

This rearrangement joins TRBV6-1 to TRBJ1-3; D is undetermined. The CDR3 spans 15 residues. Germline CDR1 MNHNS, CDR2 SASEGT. The V end lost 2 bases, the J end lost 11 bases, and 19 bases lay between the germline ends. The CDR3 protein is CASSERSGPFGSIYF. In DNA form, the CDR3 reads TGTGCCAGCAGTGAAAGGTCAGGCCCTTTCGGCTCCATATATTTT.

The genes are TRBV3-1 (or the pseudogene TRBV3-2) and TRBJ2-3; 13 bases agree with TRBD2. There are 17 residues in the CDR3. V shed 2 bases and J 2 bases; nucleotides not matched to a gene: 4. CDR1 is LGHDT, CDR2 YNNKEL, per germline (reference sequence). The CDR3 is CASSQRLAGGFTDTQYF. In nucleotides, the CDR3 is TGTGCCAGCAGCCAACGACTAGCGGGGGGTTTCACAGATACGCAGTATTTT.

The chain is built from TRBV27 and TRBJ1-2; D is undetermined. CDR3 length: 14 amino acids. V lost 6 bases and J lost 0, with 11 bases in between. The germline CDR1 and CDR2 sequences are MNHEY and SMNVEV (reference sequence). CDR3 protein: CASRSSDPNYGYTF. CDR3 DNA: TGTGCCAGCAGGTCTTCAGATCCTAACTATGGCTACACCTTC.

This clone has a handful of counts. V gene TRBV6-2 or TRBV6-3 combines with J gene TRBJ1-2; D perhaps matches TRBD1 (6 bases). This CDR3 is 15 amino acids long. Trimming removed 0 bases from V and 7 bases from J, with 15 bases in between. The germline V gene has CDR1 MNHEY and CDR2 SVGEGT. The DNA of the CDR3 is TGTGCCAGCAGTTACTCGACAGGAATAGGGAGTGGCTACACCTTC. Its protein product is CASSYSTGIGSGYTF.

This CDR3 reads CASSSHPVANYGYTF. CDR3 DNA sequence: TGCGCCAGCAGCTCGCACCCGGTAGCAAACTATGGCTACACCTTC. V usage is TRBV5-1 and J usage is TRBJ1-2; D gene unclear. This CDR3 comprises 15 residues. V dropped 3 bases and J dropped 2 bases, with 14 bases sitting between them. CDR1 and CDR2 from the germline V gene are SGHRS and YFSETQ.

This sequence joins TRBV7-8 and TRBJ2-3; TRBD2 might be the D (6 bases). The V and J ends lost 1 base and 0 bases respectively, with 17 bases between them. Germline-derived CDR1 and CDR2 are SGHVS and FQNEAQ. This CDR3 is 18 amino acids long. CDR3 amino acids: CASSLDFGSGSSTDTQYF. The DNA of the CDR3 is TGTGCCAGCAGCTTAGACTTCGGGAGCGGCTCTAGCACAGATACGCAGTATTTT.

The J gene is TRBJ1-1, the V gene TRBV5-1; a weak D match, TRBD1 (5 bases). The V and J ends lost 2 bases and 3 bases respectively, with 5 bases between them. CDR1 and CDR2 from the germline V gene are SGHRS and YFSETQ. This CDR3 region has 12 residues. In DNA, the CDR3 is TGCGCCAGCAGCTTAGGGGACACTGAAGCTTTCTTT. Protein product: CASSLGDTEAFF.

This clone showed up just once. This chain links TRBV28 with TRBJ1-5; D might be TRBD1 (6 bases). The V gene's germline CDR1 is MDHEN and CDR2 SYDVKM. This CDR3 is 14 amino acids long. With 6 bases removed from V and 0 bases from J, the gap between germline ends came to 9 bases. CDR3 amino acids: CASRQGNSNQPQHF. CDR3 DNA sequence: TGTGCCAGCAGACAGGGTAATAGCAATCAGCCCCAGCATTTT.

This chain joins TRBV7-2 and TRBJ2-7; 10 bases align to TRBD1. V was clipped by 4 bases and J by 2 bases; unmatched bases: 8. Germline CDR1 is SGHTA and CDR2 is FQGNSA. The CDR3 is made up of 16 amino acids. In DNA, the CDR3 is TGTGCCAGCAGCTCCCAGACAGGGGGCTCTACCTACGAGCAGTACTTC. It translates to CASSSQTGGSTYEQYF.

The genes are TRBV7-2 and TRBJ1-2, with 7 bases that match TRBD1. CDR3 length: 13 amino acids. V was pared by 4 bases and J by 8 bases, with 7 bases of the junction left unmatched. Germline V gives CDR1 SGHTA, CDR2 FQGNSA. CDR3 in DNA: TGTGCCAGCAGCTCGGGACAGACAGGGGGCTACACCTTC. It translates to CASSSGQTGGYTF.

This clone turned up a few times. This chain uses TRBV25-1 with TRBJ1-1; 8 nucleotides align to TRBD1. V dropped 2 bases and J dropped 6; count of bases not matched to a gene: 8. From germline, CDR1 is MGHDK and CDR2 SYGVNS. The CDR3 totals 15 residues. CDR3 bases: TGTGCCAGCAGTGAAGCCCGGACAGGGTCTTCTGAAGCTTTCTTT. Encoded protein: CASSEARTGSSEAFF.

The rearrangement uses TRBV29-1 and TRBJ1-1, with 7 bases aligning to TRBD1. CDR1 is SQVTM, CDR2 ANQGSEA, per germline. The V and J ends lost 1 base and 2 bases, in that order; junction bases with no gene match: 7. This CDR3 is built from 15 residues. CDR3 residues: CSVEAAAGGNTEAFF. The CDR3 bases are TGCAGCGTTGAAGCCGCCGCAGGGGGAAACACTGAAGCTTTCTTT.

J is TRBJ2-1 and V is TRBV24-1; D gene uncertain. Trimming took 7 bases from V and 10 from J, leaving 10 bases between them. The CDR3 covers 11 residues. Germline loops: CDR1 KGHDR, CDR2 SFDVKD. The CDR3 protein is CATSANWEQFF. Here the CDR3 DNA reads TGTGCCACCAGCGCAAACTGGGAGCAGTTCTTC.

The gene calls are TRBV15 and TRBJ1-5, with 9 bases matching TRBD1. The length of the CDR3 is 14 residues. The germline gives CDR1 LNHNV, CDR2 YYDKDF (reference sequence). Trimming took 9 bases from V and 0 from J; bases not matched to a gene: 3. The CDR3 DNA is TGTGCCACAGGGACAGGGTATAGCAATCAGCCCCAGCATTTT. This sequence encodes CATGTGYSNQPQHF. The full variable domain, completed using reference TRBV15 and TRBJ1-5, is DAMVIQNPRYQVTQFGKPVTLSCSQTLNHNVMYWYQQKSSQAPKLLFHYYDKDFNNEADTPDNFQSRRPNTSFCFLDIRSPGLGDTAMYLCATGTGYSNQPQHFGDGTRLSIL.

The chain couples TRBV4-2 to TRBJ1-2, with TRBD1 identical over 10 bases. The germline V gene encodes CDR1 LGHNA and CDR2 YNFKEQ. There are 17 residues in the CDR3. J gave up 2 bases and V 1 base, and 7 bases lay outside the gene matches. The CDR3 DNA reads as TGTGCCAGCAGCCAAGGGGGGACAGGGGCTCCCAACTATGGCTACACCTTC. It codes for CASSQGGTGAPNYGYTF.

The genes are TRBV7-3 and TRBJ2-7; TRBD2 aligns across 12 bases. CDR3 length equals 15 residues. Trimming cost V 5 bases and J 2 bases; bases outside gene matches: 4. CDR1 SGHTA and CDR2 FQGTGA come from the germline V gene. The CDR3, as DNA: TGTGCCAGCAGCCTGGCTAGCGGGGGGGCCTACGAGCAGTACTTC. It is translated as CASSLASGGAYEQYF.

This chain uses TRBV28 with TRBJ2-5; D remains ambiguous. This CDR3 has 14 amino acids. Germline V gives CDR1 MDHEN, CDR2 SYDVKM. Trimming removed 4 bases from V and 2 bases from J, with 11 bases in between. The CDR3 sequence is CASSSQAPQETQYF. For the CDR3, the DNA is TGTGCCAGCAGTTCCCAAGCCCCACAAGAGACCCAGTACTTC.

The chain carries TRBV30 and TRBJ1-5; the D is unclear. Between the trimmed V and J ends, which lost 0 bases and 5 bases, there was a span of 8 bases. CDR3 length equals 13 residues. The germline V gene has CDR1 GTSNPN and CDR2 SVGIG (reference sequence). CDR3 sequence: CAWSVVGDQPQHF. CDR3 bases: TGTGCCTGGAGTGTAGTCGGAGATCAGCCCCAGCATTTT.

This chain joins TRBV6-1 and TRBJ1-2, with D possibly TRBD1 on 6 matching bases. CDR3 length: 15 residues. V lost 0 bases, J lost 2 bases, and 10 bases lay in between. Looked up from germline, CDR1 is MNHNS and CDR2 is SASEGT. CDR3 DNA sequence: TGTGCCAGCAGTGAAGCGCGGGGGCTGAACTATGGCTACACCTTC. Its translation: CASSEARGLNYGYTF.